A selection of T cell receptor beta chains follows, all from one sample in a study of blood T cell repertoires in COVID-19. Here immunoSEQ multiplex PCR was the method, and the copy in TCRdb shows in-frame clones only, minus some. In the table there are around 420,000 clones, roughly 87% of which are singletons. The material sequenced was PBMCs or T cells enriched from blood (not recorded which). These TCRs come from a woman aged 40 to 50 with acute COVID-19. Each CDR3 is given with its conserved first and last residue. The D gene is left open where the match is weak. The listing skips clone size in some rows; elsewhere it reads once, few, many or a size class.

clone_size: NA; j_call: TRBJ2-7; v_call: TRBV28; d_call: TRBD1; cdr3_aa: CASSLPGQGGNYEQYF; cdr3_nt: TGTGCCAGCAGTTTACCGGGACAGGGGGGTAACTACGAGCAGTACTTC
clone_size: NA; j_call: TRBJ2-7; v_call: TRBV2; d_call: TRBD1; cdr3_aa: CASSDMGTASYEQYF; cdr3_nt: TGTGCCAGCAGTGACATGGGGACAGCGTCCTACGAGCAGTACTTC
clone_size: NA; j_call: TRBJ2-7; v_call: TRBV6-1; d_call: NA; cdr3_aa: CASSDWTDLGEQYF; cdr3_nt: TGTGCCAGCAGTGATTGGACAGATTTGGGCGAGCAGTACTTC
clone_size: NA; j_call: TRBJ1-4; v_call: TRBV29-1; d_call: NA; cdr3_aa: CSVESSRATNEKLFF; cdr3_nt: TGCAGCGTTGAAAGTAGCCGAGCAACTAATGAAAAACTGTTTTTT
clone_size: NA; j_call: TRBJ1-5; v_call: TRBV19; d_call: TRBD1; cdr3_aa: CASRTGSSNQPQHF; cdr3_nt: TGTGCCAGTCGGACAGGGAGTAGCAATCAGCCCCAGCATTTT
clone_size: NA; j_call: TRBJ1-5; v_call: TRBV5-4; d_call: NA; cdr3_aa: CASSFQGGQPQHF; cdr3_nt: TGTGCCAGCAGCTTCCAGGGTGGACAGCCCCAGCATTTT
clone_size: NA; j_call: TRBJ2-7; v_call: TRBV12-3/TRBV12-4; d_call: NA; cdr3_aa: CASTRLGAEQYF; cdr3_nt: TGTGCCAGCACCCGACTAGGGGCCGAGCAGTACTTC
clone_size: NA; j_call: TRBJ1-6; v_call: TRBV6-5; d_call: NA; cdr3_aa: CASTLSGSHDSPLHF; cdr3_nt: TGTGCCAGCACCCTATCGGGGTCCCACGATTCACCCCTCCACTTT
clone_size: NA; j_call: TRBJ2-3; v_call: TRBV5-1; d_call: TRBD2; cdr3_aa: CASSPSPIRLAGIDTQYF; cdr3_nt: TGCGCCAGCAGCCCCTCGCCTATAAGACTAGCGGGGATAGATACGCAGTATTTT
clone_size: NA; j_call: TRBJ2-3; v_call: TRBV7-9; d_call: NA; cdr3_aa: CASGLRADTQYF; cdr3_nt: TGTGCCAGCGGCTTACGGGCAGATACGCAGTATTTT
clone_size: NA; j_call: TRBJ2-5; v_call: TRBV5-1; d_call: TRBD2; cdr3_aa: CASSLEASGVVETQYF; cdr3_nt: TGCGCCAGCAGCTTGGAGGCTAGCGGGGTGGTAGAGACCCAGTACTTC
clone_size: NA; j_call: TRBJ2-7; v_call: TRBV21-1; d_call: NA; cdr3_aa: CANPGQFYEQYF; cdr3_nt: TGTGCCAACCCGGGACAGTTCTACGAGCAGTACTTC
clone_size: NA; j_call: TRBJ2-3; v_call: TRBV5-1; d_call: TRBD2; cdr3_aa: CASSTKLAGGPTDTQYF; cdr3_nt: TGCGCCAGCAGCACTAAACTAGCGGGGGGGCCCACAGATACGCAGTATTTT
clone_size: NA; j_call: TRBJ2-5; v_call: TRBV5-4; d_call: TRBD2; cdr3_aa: CASSSQLGTSGEETQYF; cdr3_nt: TGTGCCAGCAGCTCCCAACTCGGGACTAGCGGGGAAGAGACCCAGTACTTC
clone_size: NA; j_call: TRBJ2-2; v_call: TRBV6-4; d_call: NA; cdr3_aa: CASSEGRTGSGELFF; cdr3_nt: TGTGCCAGCAGTGAAGGCCGAACAGGGTCCGGGGAGCTGTTTTTT
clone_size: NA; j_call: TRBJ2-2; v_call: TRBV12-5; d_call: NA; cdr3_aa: CASGLQGVGTGELFF; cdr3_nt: TGTGCTAGTGGCCTACAGGGCGTCGGCACCGGGGAGCTGTTTTTT
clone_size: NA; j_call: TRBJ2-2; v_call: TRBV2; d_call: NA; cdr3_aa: CASSRDQLDNTGELFF; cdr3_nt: TGTGCCAGCTCTCGGGATCAACTAGACAACACCGGGGAGCTGTTTTTT
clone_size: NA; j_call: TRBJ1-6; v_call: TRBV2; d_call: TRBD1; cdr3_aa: CATIPGQGASPLHF; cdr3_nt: TGTGCCACGATCCCGGGACAGGGGGCTTCACCCCTCCACTTT
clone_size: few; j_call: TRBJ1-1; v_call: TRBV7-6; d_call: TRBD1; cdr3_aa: CASSLPRQGHPTLNTEAFF; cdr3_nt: TGTGCCAGCAGCTTACCGAGACAGGGCCACCCAACCTTGAACACTGAAGCTTTCTTT
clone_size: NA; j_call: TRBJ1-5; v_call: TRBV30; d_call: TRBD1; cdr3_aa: CAWSVGQGVQPQHF; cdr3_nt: TGTGCCTGGAGTGTAGGTCAGGGGGTGCAGCCCCAGCATTTT
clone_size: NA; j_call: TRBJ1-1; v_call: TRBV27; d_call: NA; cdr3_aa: CASSSLTRRNTEAFF; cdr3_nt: TGTGCCAGCAGTTCTTTGACGAGGCGAAACACTGAAGCTTTCTTT
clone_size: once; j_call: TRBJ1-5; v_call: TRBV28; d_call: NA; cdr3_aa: CASRLGKGPSGNQPQHF; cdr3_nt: TGTGCCAGCAGATTGGGGAAGGGCCCCTCAGGGAATCAGCCCCAGCATTTT
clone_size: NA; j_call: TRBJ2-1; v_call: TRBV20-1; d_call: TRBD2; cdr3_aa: CSASEAGGASGEQFF; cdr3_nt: TGCAGTGCTAGTGAGGCGGGGGGGGCCTCTGGTGAGCAGTTCTTC
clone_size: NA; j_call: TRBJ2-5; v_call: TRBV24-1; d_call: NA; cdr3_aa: CATSDLTGRGETQYF; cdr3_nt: TGTGCCACCAGTGATTTGACAGGGAGGGGAGAGACCCAGTACTTC
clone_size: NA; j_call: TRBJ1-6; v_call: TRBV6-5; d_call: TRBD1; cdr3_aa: CASVRTGAEGSPLHF; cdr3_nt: TGTGCCAGCGTGAGGACAGGGGCCGAGGGGTCACCCCTCCACTTT
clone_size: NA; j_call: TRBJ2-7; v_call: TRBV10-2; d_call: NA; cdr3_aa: CASRANRVAPPDEQYF; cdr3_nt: TGCGCCAGCAGGGCCAACAGGGTCGCGCCTCCCGACGAGCAGTACTTC
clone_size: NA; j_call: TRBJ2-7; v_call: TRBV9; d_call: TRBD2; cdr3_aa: CASSVDGLAGVSYEQYF; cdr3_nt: TGTGCCAGCAGCGTAGACGGACTAGCGGGGGTATCCTACGAGCAGTACTTC
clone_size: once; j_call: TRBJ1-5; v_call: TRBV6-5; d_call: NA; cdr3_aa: CAVRTNPNNQPQHF; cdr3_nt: TGTGCCGTCCGGACTAACCCGAACAATCAGCCCCAGCATTTT
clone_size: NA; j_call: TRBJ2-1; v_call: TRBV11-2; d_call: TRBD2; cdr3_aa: CASSPLAGNGWNEQFF; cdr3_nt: TGTGCCAGCAGCCCCCTAGCGGGTAACGGTTGGAATGAGCAGTTCTTC
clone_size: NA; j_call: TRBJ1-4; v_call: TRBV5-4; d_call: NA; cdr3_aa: CASSLSRRGNEKLFF; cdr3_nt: TGTGCCAGCAGCTTGTCGCGAAGGGGGAATGAAAAACTGTTTTTT
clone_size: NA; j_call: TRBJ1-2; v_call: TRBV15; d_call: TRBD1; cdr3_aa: CATSRDLTGVAGYTF; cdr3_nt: TGTGCCACCAGCAGAGACCTAACAGGGGTTGCTGGCTACACCTTC
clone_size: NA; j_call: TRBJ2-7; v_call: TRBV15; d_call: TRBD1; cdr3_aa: CATSSDGDRDRGFYEQYF; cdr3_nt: TGTGCCACCAGCAGTGATGGGGACCGGGACAGGGGGTTCTACGAGCAGTACTTC
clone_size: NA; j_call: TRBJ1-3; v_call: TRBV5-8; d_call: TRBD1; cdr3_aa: CASSLRGGNTIYF; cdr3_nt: TGTGCCAGCAGCTTGCGAGGGGGCAACACCATATATTTT
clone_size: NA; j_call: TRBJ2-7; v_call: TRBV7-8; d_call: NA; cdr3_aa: CASSLTLYGTYEQYF; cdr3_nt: TGTGCCAGCAGCTTAACTCTCTACGGGACCTACGAGCAGTACTTC
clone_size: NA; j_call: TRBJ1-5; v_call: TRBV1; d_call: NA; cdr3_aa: CTSSQEDCFWLQHF; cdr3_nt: TGCACCAGCAGCCAAGAGGACTGTTTCTGGCTCCAGCATTTT
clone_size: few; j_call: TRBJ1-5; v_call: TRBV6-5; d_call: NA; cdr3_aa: CASSYAGRGNQPQHF; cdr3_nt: TGTGCCAGCAGTTACGCAGGGCGCGGCAATCAGCCCCAGCATTTT
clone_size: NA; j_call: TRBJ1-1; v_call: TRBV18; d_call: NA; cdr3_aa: CASSPVARSEAFF; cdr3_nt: TGTGCCAGCTCACCGGTCGCGCGTTCTGAAGCTTTCTTT
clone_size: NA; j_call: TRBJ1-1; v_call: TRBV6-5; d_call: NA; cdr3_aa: CASSPPGGTEAFF; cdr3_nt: TGTGCCAGCAGCCCCCCGGGGGGCACTGAAGCTTTCTTT
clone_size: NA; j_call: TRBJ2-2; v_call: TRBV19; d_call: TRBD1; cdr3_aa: CASTLTGTGGSGELFF; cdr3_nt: TGTGCCAGTACACTCACCGGGACAGGGGGTTCCGGGGAGCTGTTTTTT
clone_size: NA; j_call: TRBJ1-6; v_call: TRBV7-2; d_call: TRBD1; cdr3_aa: CASSLTGTDSPLHF; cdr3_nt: TGTGCCAGCAGCTTAACCGGGACAGATTCACCCCTCCACTTT
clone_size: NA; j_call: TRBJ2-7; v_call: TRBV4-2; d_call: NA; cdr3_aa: CASSQDRNSYEQYF; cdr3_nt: TGTGCCAGCAGCCAAGACAGGAACTCCTACGAGCAGTACTTC
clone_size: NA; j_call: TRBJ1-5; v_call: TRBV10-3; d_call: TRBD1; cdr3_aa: CASGGPGGKPQHF; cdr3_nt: TGTGCCTCCGGAGGACCAGGGGGGAAGCCCCAGCATTTT
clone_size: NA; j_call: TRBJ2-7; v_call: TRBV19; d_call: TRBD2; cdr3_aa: CASSSARGASEQYF; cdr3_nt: TGTGCCAGTAGCTCGGCGCGGGGGGCCTCCGAGCAGTACTTC
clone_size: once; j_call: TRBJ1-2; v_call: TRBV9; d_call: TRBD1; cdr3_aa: CASSAGGRNYGYTF; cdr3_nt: TGTGCCAGCAGTGCAGGGGGCAGGAACTATGGCTACACCTTC
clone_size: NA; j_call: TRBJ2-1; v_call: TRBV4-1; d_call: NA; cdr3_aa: CASSRGTNEQFF; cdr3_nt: TGCGCCAGCAGCCGGGGCACCAATGAGCAGTTCTTC
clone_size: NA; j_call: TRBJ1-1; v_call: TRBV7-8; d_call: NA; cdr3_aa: CASSPPGQTEAFF; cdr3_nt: TGTGCCAGCAGCCCGCCGGGACAAACTGAAGCTTTCTTT
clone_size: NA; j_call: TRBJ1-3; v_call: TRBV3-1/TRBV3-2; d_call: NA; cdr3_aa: CASSQGAGTGNTIYF; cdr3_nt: TGTGCCAGCAGCCAAGGGGCAGGGACTGGAAACACCATATATTTT
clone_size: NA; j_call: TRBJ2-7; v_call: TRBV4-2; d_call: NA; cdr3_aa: CASSQDEGGGYEQYF; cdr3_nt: TGTGCCAGCAGCCAAGATGAGGGAGGGGGCTACGAGCAGTACTTC
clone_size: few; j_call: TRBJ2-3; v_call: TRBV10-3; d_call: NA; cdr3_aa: CATRGRGDTDTQYF; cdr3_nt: TGTGCCACCCGGGGCAGGGGGGACACAGATACGCAGTATTTT
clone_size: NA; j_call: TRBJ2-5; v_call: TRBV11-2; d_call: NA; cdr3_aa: CASSSQLRINNGKTQYF; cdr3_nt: TGTGCCAGCAGCTCCCAGTTGAGGATAAACAACGGGAAGACCCAGTACTTC
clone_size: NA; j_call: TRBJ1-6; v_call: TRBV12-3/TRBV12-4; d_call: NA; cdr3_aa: CASSLNSPLHF; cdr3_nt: TGTGCCAGCAGCCTAAATTCACCCCTCCACTTT
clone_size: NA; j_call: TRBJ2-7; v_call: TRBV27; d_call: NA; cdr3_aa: CASSSRVNYEQYF; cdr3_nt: TGTGCCAGCAGTTCTCGAGTCAACTACGAGCAGTACTTC
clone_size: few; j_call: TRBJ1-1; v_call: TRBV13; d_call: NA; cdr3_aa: CASSGQTMNTEAFF; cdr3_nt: TGTGCCAGCAGCGGACAGACAATGAACACTGAAGCTTTCTTT
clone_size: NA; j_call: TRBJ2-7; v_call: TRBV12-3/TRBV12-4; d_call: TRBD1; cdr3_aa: CASSSGTVEPNF; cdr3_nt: TGTGCCAGCAGTTCCGGGACAGTTGAGCCAAACTTC
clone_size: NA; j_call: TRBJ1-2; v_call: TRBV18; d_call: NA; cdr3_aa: CASSPGGAFNYGYTF; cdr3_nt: TGTGCCAGCTCACCAGGGGGGGCCTTTAACTATGGCTACACCTTC